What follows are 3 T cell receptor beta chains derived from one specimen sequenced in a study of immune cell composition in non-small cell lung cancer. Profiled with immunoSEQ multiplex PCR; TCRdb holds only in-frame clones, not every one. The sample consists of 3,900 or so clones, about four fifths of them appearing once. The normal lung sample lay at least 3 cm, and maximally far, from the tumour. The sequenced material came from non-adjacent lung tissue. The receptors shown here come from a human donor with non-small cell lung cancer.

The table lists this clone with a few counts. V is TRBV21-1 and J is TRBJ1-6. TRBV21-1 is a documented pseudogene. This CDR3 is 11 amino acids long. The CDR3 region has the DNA TGTGCCAGCAGGAACCGGGGGCCCCTCCACTTT. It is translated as CASRNRGPLHF.

The CDR3 region has the DNA TGTGCCAGCAGCTTGGGGTGGGACAACTCCTACGAGCAGTACTTC. It codes for CASSLGWDNSYEQYF. This chain links TRBV5-6 with TRBJ2-7; a weak D match, TRBD1 (6 bases). The CDR3 contains 15 residues. V lost 0 bases and J lost 0, with 10 bases in between. CDR1 is SGHDT and CDR2 is YYEEEE in the germline V gene.

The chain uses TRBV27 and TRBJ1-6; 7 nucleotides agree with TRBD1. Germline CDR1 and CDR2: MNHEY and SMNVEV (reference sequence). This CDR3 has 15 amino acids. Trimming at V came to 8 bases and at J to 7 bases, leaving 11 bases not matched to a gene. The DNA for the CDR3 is TGTGCCAGCCGCACAGGGGAATATCGGAATTCACCCCTCCACTTT. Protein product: CASRTGEYRNSPLHF.